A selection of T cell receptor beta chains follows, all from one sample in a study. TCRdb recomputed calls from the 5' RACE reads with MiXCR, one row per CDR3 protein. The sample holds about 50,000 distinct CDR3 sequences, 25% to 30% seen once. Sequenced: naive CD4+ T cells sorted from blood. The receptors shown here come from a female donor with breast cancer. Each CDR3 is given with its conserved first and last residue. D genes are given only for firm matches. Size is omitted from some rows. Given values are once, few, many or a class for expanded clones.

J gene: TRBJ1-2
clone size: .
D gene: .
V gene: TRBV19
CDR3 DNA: TGTGCCAGTAGTATTGGGTACAGGGACGGCTACACCTTC
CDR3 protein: CASSIGYRDGYTF

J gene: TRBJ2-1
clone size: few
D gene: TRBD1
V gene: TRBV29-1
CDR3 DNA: TGCGGAGAGACAGGGAGCTCCTACAATGAGCAGTTCTTC
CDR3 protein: CGETGSSYNEQFF

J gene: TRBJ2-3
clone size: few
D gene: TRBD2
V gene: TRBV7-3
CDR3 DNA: TGTGCCAGCAGCCCGGGGGGAGGGATCACCTTCACAGATACGCAGTATTTT
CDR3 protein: CASSPGGGITFTDTQYF

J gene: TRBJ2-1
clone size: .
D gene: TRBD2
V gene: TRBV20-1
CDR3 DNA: TGCAGTGCTAGACCCAGGACTAGCGGGGGGGCGGGCAATGAGCAGTTCTTC
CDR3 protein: CSARPRTSGGAGNEQFF

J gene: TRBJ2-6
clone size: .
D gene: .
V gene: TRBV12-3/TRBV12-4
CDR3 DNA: TGTGCCAGCAGTCCGACAAGCTCTAGGGCCAACGTCCTGACTTTC
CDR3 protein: CASSPTSSRANVLTF

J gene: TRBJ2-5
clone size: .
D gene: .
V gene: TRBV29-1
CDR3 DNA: TGCTACGTCCGGGGATCCGAAGAGACCCAGTACTTC
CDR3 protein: CYVRGSEETQYF

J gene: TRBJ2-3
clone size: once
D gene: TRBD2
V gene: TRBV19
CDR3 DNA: TGTGCCAGCACATCGTCGGCGGGAGTAATTGCAGATACGCAGTATTTT
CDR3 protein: CASTSSAGVIADTQYF

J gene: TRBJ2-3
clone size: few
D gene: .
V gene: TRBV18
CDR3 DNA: TGTGCCAGCTCACCTGGAGGGACTAGCACAGATACGCAGTATTTT
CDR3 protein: CASSPGGTSTDTQYF

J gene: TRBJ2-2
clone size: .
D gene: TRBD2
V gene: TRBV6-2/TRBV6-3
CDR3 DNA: TGTGCCAGCAGTGGCAGACTAGCGGAGACCGGGGAGCTGTTTTTT
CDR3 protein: CASSGRLAETGELFF

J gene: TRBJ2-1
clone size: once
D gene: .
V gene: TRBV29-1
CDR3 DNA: TGCAGCGTTGTTCACAATGAGCAGTTCTTC
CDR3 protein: CSVVHNEQFF

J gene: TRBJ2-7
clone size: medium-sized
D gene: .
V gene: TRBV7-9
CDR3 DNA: TGTGCCAGCAGCTTACGTACCTCCTACGAGCAGTACTTC
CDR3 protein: CASSLRTSYEQYF

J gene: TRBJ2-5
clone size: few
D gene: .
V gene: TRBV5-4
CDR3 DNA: TGTGCCAGCAGCCGACCAGGACTCTCAATTAAAGAGACCCAGTACTTC
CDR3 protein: CASSRPGLSIKETQYF

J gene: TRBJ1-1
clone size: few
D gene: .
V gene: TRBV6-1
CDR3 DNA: TGTGCCAGCAGTGAATCTTACAGTAACACTGAAGCTTTCTTT
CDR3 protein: CASSESYSNTEAFF

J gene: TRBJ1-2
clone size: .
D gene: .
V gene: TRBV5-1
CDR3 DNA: TGCGCCAGCAGCGTGGAAGGGGTGGGAAAGGCTGGCTACACCTTC
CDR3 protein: CASSVEGVGKAGYTF

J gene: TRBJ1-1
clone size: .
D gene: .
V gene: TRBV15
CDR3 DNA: TGTGCCACCAGCAGAGATGGTAGGGCAAGCACTGAAGCTTTCTTT
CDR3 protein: CATSRDGRASTEAFF

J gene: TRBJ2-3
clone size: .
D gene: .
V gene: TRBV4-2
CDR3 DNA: TGTGCCAGCAGCCAAGAGTTCCAGACTAGCACAGATACGCAGTATTTT
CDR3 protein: CASSQEFQTSTDTQYF

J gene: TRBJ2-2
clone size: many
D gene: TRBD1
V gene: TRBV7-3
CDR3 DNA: TGTGCCAGCAGCCCCCGGACAGGACTGAACACCGGGGAGCTGTTTTTT
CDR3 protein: CASSPRTGLNTGELFF

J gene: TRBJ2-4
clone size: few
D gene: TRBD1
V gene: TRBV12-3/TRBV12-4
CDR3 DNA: TGTGCCAGCACCCCGGGACAGGGGGTAGCCAAAAACATTCAGTACTTC
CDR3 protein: CASTPGQGVAKNIQYF

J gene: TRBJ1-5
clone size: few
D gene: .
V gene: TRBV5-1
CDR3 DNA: TGCGCCAGCAGTTATGAGCCGCTCGGCAATCAGCCCCAGCATTTT
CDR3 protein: CASSYEPLGNQPQHF

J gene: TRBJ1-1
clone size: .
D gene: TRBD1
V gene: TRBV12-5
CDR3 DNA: TGTGCTAGTGGTCGCCCGGGACAGGGGCCGAACACTGAAGCTTTCTTT
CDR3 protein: CASGRPGQGPNTEAFF

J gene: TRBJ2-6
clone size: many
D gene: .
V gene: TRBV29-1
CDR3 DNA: TGCAGCGTAGGGCTTGGACAGCTAAGCAACGTCCTGACTTTC
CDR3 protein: CSVGLGQLSNVLTF

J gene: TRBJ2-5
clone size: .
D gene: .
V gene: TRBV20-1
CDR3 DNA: TGCAGTGCTAGATCGGACAAGAAAGAGACCCAGTACTTC
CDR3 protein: CSARSDKKETQYF

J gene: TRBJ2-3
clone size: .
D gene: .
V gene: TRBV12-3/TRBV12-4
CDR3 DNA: TGTGCCAGCACCTGGGCAGGGATCACAGATACGCAGTATTTT
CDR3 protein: CASTWAGITDTQYF

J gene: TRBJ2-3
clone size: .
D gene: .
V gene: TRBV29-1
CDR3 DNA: TGCAGCGTTGAGGAGGATACAAATACGCAGTATTTT
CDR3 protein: CSVEEDTNTQYF

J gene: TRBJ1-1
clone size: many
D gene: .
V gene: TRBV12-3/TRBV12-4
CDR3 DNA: TGTGCCAGCAGTTTGAACTTGAACACTGAAGCTTTCTTT
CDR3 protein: CASSLNLNTEAFF

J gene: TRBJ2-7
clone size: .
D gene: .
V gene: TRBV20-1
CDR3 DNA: TGCAGTGCTAGAGATAGGAGGACTCTCTACGAGCAGCACTTC
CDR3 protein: CSARDRRTLYEQHF

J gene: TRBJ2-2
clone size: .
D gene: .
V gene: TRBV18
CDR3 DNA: TGTGCCAGCTCACGGGCTGCCTCGAACACCGGGGAGCTGTTTTTT
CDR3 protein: CASSRAASNTGELFF

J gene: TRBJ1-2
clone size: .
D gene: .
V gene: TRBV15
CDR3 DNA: TGTGCCACCAGCAGAATTAGCGGAAAGGGGGGCTACACCTTC
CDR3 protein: CATSRISGKGGYTF

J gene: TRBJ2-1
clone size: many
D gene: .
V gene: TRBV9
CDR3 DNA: TGTGCCAGCAGCGACGGGCCCGACAATGAGCAGTTCTTC
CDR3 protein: CASSDGPDNEQFF

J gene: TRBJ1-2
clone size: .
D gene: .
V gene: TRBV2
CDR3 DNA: TGTGCCAGCAGAGGGGACATCATTAACTATGGCTACACCTTC
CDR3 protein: CASRGDIINYGYTF

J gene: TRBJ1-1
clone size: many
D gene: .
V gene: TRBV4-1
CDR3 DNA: TGCGCCAGCAGCGCGCGTACCCGGGGCAGAATAGAAGCTTTCTTT
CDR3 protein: CASSARTRGRIEAFF

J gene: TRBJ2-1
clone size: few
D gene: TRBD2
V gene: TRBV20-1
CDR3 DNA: TGCAGTGCCCCCTTTGGACTAGCGGACCACAATGAGCAGTTCTTC
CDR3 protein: CSAPFGLADHNEQFF

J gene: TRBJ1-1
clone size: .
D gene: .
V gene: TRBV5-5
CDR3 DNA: TGTGCCAGCAGCTTGTATCCGGTGAACACTGAAGCTTTCTTT
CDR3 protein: CASSLYPVNTEAFF

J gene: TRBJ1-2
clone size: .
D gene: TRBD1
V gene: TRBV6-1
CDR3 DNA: TGTGCCAGCAGTCCGACAGGGTATGGCTACACCTTC
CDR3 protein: CASSPTGYGYTF

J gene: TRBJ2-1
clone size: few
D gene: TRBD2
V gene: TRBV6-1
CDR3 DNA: TGTGCCAGCAGAAGGACTAGCGGGAACAATGAGCAGTTCTTC
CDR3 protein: CASRRTSGNNEQFF

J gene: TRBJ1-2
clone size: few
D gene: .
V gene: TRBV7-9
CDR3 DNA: TGTGCCAGCAGCTTAGAAGGCTACACCTTC
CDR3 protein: CASSLEGYTF

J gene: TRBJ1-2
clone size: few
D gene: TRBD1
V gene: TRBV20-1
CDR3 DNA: TGCAGTGCTAGAGAAAGGACAGGGAGGAGGGGTGGCTACACCTTC
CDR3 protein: CSARERTGRRGGYTF

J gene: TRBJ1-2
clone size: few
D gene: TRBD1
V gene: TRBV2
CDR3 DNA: TGTGCCAGCAGTGAAGAGGCAGGGGGTTTTTATGGCTACACCTTC
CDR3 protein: CASSEEAGGFYGYTF

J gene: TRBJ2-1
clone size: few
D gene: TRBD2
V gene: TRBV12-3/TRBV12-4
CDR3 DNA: TGTGCCAGCAGTGCCGGACTAGCGGGACAGAATGAGCAGTTCTTC
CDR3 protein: CASSAGLAGQNEQFF

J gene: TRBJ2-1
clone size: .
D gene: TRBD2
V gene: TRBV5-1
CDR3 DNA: TGCGCCAGCCGAATGAGCGGGACTAGTAACAATGAGCAGTTCTTC
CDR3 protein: CASRMSGTSNNEQFF

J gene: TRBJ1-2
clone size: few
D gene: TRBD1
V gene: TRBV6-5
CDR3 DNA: TGTACCAGCAGTTACCTCCGGACAGGGGGGAGTTATGGCTACACCTTC
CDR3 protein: CTSSYLRTGGSYGYTF

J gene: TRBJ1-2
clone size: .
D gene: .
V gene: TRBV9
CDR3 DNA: TGTGCCAGCAGCGTAGACGCTAACTATGGCTACACCTTC
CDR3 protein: CASSVDANYGYTF

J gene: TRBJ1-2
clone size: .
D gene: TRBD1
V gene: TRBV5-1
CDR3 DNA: TGCGCCAGCAGCGACAGGGAGGACTATGGCTACACCTTC
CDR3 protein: CASSDREDYGYTF

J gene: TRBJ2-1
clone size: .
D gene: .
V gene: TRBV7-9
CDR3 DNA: TGTGCCAGCAGCCAGGTCCGGGGCCCGTACAATGAGCAGTTCTTC
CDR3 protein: CASSQVRGPYNEQFF

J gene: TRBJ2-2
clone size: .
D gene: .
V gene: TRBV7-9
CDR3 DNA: TGTGCCAGCAGCTTAGGGGCGCGGAACACCGGGGAGCTGTTTTTT
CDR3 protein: CASSLGARNTGELFF

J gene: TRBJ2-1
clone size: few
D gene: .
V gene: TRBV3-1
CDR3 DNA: TGTGCCAGCAGCCAAGAGGGCAGGAGGCTCCTCCCGTTCTTC
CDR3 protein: CASSQEGRRLLPFF

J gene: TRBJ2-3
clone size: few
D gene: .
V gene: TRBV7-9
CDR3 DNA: TGTGCCAGCAGCTTGAGTACTTCTGGCACAGATACGCAGTATTTT
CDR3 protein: CASSLSTSGTDTQYF

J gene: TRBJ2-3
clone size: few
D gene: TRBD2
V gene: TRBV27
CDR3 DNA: TGTGCCAGCAGCCGCAGGGACTATCGCCCCTCTAGCACAGATACGCAGTATTTT
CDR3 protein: CASSRRDYRPSSTDTQYF

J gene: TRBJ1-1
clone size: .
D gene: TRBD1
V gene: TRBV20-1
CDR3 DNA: TGCAGTGGTTCCGGGACAGGGGTTGAAGCTTTCTTT
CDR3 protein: CSGSGTGVEAFF

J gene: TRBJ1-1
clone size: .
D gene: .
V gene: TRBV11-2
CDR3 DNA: TGTGCCAGCAGCTTACTGGGCACTGAAGCTTTCTTT
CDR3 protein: CASSLLGTEAFF